These 2 T cell receptor beta chains were all obtained from the same sample, sequenced in a study of cytomegalovirus exposure and HLA in healthy donors. PCR used 60 Vbeta primers and 13 Jbeta primers. Sequencing was performed with immunoSEQ multiplex PCR; in TCRdb, only in-frame clones are kept and a portion is missing. This table has about 160,000 clones, over 70% appearing once. The material sequenced was PBMCs. The origin of the receptors is a woman between 45 and 60 years old in good health and CMV-seropositive.

As concerns this clone: Other DNA sequences of this sample code for an identical CDR3. The rearrangement uses TRBV7-9 and TRBJ1-2, with a weak D call TRBD1 (5 bases). Germline V CDR1 and CDR2: SEHNR, FQNEAQ (reference sequence). This CDR3 contains 13 residues. V shed 5 bases and J shed 4 bases, with 11 bases lying between them. The CDR3 bases are TGTGCCAGCAGCCCCGGGGGGACCTATGGCTACACCTTC. This encodes CASSPGGTYGYTF.

V and J are TRBV6-5 and TRBJ2-5; TRBD1 matches at 8 bases. The tail of the sequence fits TRBJ2-7 better, so the J call may be wrong. Germline CDR1 MNHEY, CDR2 SVGAGI. The CDR3 contains 14 residues. The CDR3 DNA reads TGTGCCAGCAGTCGGGACAGGAAGGGGTACGAGCAGTACTTC. Its translation: CASSRDRKGYEQYF.